Listed here is a single T cell receptor (beta chain). These data are taken from a study of cytomegalovirus exposure and HLA in healthy donors. The germline V gene has CDR1 MNHEY and CDR2 SVGAGI. The CDR3 contains 14 residues. V lost 0 bases, J lost 4 bases, and 10 bases lay in between. The study ran its PCR with 60 Vbeta and 13 Jbeta primers. Here immunoSEQ multiplex PCR was the method, and the copy in TCRdb shows in-frame clones only, minus some. Of about 200,000 clones listed, approximately 82% were seen once; the top ten hold around 4%. Sequenced material: PBMCs. The clonotype comes from a male donor in good health and CMV-seronegative. The chain is built from TRBV6-5 and TRBJ2-7, with D unclear. CDR3 loop: CASSYSNPGYEQYF. The CDR3 DNA reads TGTGCCAGCAGTTACTCGAATCCGGGTTACGAGCAGTACTTC.